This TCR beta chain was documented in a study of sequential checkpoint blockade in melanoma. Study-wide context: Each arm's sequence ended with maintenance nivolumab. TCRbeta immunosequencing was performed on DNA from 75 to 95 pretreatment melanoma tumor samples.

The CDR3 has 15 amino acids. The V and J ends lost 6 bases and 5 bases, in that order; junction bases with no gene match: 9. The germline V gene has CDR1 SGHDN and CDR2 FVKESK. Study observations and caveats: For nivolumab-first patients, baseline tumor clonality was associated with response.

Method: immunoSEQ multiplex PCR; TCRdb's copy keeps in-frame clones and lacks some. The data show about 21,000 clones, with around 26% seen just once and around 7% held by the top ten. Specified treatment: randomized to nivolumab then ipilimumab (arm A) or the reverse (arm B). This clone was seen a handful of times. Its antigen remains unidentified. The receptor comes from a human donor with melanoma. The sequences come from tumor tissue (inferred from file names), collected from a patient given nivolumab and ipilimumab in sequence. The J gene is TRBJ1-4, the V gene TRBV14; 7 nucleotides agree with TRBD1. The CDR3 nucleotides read TGTGCCAGCAGAGGAACAGGGGAAAGGAATGAAAAACTGTTTTTT. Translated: CASRGTGERNEKLFF.